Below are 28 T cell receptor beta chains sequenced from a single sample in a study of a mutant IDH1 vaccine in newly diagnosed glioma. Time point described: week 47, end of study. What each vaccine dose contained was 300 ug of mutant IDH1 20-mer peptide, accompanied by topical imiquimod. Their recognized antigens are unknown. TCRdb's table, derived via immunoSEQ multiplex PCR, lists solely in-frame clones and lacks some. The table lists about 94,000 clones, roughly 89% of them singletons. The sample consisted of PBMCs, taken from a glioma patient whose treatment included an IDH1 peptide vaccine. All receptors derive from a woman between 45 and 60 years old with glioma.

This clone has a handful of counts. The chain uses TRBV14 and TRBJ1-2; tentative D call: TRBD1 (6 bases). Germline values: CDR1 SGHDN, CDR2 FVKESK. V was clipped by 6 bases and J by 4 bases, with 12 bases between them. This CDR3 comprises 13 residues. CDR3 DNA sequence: TGTGCCAGCAGTTATGACAGGACCTATGGCTACACCTTC. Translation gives CASSYDRTYGYTF.

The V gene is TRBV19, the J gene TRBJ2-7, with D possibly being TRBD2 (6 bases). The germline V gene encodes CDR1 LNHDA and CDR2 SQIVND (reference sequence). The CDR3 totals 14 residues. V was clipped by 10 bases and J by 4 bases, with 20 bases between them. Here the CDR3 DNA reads TGTGCCACCAGTAGAGGGGTAGGAGGGTACGAGCAGTACTTC. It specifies CATSRGVGGYEQYF. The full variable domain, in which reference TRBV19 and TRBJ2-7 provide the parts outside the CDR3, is DGGITQSPKYLFRKEGQNVTLSCEQNLNHDAMYWYRQDPGQGLRLIYYSQIVNDFQKGDIAEGYSVSREKKESFPLTVTSAQKNPTAFYLCATSRGVGGYEQYFGPGTRLTVT.

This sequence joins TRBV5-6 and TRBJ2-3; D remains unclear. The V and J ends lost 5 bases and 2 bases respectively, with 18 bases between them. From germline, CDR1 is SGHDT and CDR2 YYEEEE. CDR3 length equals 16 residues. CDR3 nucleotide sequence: TGTGCCAGCAGTATGGGCGTATCTCCGGACACAGATACGCAGTATTTT. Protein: CASSMGVSPDTDTQYF.

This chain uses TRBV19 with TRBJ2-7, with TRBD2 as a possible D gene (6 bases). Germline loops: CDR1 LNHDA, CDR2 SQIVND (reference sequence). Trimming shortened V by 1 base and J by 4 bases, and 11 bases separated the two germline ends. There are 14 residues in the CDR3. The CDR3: CASSIGGGWYEQYF. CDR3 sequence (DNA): TGTGCCAGTAGTATAGGTGGAGGGTGGTACGAGCAGTACTTC.

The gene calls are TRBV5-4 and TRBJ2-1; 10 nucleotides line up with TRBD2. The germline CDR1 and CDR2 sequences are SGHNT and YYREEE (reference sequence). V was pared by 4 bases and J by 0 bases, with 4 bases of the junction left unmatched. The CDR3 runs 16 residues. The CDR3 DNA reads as TGTGCCAGCAGCCGGACTAGCGGAGGCTCCTACAATGAGCAGTTCTTC. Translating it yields CASSRTSGGSYNEQFF.

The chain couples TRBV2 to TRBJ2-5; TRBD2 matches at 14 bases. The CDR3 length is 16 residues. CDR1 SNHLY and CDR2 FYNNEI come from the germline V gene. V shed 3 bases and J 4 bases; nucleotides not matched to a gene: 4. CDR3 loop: CASSEGLAGARETQYF. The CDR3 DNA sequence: TGTGCCAGCAGTGAGGGACTAGCGGGAGCGAGAGAGACCCAGTACTTC. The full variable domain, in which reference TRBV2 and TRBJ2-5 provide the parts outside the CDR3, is EPEVTQTPSHQVTQMGQEVILRCVPISNHLYFYWYRQILGQKVEFLVSFYNNEISEKSEIFDDQFSVERPDGSNFTLKIRSTKLEDSAMYFCASSEGLAGARETQYFGPGTRLLVL.

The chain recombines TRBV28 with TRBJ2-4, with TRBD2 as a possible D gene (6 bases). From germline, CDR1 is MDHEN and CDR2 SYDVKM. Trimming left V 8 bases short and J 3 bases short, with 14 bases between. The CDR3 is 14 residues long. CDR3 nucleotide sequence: TGTGCCAGCGGGGACTCTCTGGGCAAAAACATTCAGTACTTC. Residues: CASGDSLGKNIQYF.

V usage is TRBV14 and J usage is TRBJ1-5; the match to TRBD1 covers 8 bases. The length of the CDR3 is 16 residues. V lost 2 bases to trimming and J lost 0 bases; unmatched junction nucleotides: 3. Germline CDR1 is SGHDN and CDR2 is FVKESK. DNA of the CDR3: TGTGCCAGCAGCCAAATGACAGGGGATAGCAATCAGCCCCAGCATTTT. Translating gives CASSQMTGDSNQPQHF.

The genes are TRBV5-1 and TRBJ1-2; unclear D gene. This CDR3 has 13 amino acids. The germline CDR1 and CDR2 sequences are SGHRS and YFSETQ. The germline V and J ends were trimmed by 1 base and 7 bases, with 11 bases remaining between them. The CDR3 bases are TGCGCCAGCAGCTTGATAGGACGAAGTGGCTACACCTTC. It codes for CASSLIGRSGYTF.

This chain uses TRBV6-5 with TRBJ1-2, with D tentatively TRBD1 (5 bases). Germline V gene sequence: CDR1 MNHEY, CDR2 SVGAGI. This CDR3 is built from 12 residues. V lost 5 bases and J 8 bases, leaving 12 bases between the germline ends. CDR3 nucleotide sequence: TGTGCCAGCAGTGAATTGGGACTCGGCTACACCTTC. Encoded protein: CASSELGLGYTF.

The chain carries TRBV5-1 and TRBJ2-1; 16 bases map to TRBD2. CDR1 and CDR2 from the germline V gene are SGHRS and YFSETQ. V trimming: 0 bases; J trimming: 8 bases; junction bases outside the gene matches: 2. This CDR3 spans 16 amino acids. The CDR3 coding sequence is TGCGCCAGCAGCTTGGGGGGACTAGCGGGAGGGGATGAGCAGTTCTTC. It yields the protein CASSLGGLAGGDEQFF.

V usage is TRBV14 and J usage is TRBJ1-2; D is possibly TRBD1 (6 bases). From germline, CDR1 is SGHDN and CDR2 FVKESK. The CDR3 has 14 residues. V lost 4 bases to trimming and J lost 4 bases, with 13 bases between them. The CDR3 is CASSPGQNLYGYTF. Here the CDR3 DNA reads TGTGCCAGCAGCCCCGGACAGAATCTCTATGGCTACACCTTC.

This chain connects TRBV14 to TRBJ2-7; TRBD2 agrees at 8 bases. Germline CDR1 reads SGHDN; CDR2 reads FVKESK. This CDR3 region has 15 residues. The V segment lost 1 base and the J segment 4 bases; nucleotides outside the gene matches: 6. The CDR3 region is CASSQGAGGSYEQYF. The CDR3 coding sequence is TGTGCCAGCAGCCAAGGGGCGGGAGGATCTTACGAGCAGTACTTC. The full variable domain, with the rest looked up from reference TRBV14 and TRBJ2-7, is EAGVTQFPSHSVIEKGQTVTLRCDPISGHDNLYWYRRVMGKEIKFLLHFVKESKQDESGMPNNRFLAERTGGTYSTLKVQPAELEDSGVYFCASSQGAGGSYEQYFGPGTRLTVT.

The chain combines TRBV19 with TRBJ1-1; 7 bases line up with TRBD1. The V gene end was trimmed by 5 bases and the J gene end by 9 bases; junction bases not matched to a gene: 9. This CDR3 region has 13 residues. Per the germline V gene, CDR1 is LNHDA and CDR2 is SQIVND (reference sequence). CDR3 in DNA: TGTGCCAGTAGTGCCCGGACAGGTGGAAAAGCTTTCTTT. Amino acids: CASSARTGGKAFF.

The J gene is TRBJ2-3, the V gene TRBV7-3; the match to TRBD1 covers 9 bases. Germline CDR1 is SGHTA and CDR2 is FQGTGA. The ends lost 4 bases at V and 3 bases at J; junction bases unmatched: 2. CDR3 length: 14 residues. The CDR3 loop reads CASSSQGATDTQYF. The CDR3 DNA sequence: TGTGCCAGCAGCTCACAGGGGGCGACAGATACGCAGTATTTT.

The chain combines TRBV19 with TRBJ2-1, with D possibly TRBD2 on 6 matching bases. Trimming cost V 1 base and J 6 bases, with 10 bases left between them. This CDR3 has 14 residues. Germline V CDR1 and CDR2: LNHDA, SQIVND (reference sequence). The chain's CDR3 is CASSIVGRSNEQFF. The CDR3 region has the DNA TGTGCCAGTAGTATAGTCGGGAGAAGCAATGAGCAGTTCTTC.

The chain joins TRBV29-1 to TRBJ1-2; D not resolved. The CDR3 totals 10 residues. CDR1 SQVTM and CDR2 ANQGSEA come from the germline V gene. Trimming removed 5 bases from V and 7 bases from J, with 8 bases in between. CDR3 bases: TGCAGCGTTTTGGAACGTGGCTACACCTTC. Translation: CSVLERGYTF.

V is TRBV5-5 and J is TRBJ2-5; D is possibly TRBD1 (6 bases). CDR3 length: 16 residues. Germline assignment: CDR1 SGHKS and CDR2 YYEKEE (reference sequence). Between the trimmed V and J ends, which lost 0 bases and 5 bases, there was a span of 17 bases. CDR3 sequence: CASSLEIGDRWETQYF. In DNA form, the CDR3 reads TGTGCCAGCAGCTTGGAAATAGGAGACAGGTGGGAGACCCAGTACTTC.

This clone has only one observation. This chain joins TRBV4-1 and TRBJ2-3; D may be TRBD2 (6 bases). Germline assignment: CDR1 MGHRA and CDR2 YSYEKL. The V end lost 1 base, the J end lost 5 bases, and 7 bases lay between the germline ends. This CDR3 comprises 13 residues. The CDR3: CASSQVGGDTQYF. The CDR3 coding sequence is TGCGCCAGCAGCCAAGTGGGGGGAGATACGCAGTATTTT.

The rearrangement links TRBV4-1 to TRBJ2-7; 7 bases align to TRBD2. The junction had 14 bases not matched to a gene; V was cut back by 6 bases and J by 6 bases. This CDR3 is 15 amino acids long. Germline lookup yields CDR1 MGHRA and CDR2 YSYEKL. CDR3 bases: TGCGCCAGCAGTTGGGACGAGGGAGGGCCAGGCGAGCAGTACTTC. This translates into CASSWDEGGPGEQYF.

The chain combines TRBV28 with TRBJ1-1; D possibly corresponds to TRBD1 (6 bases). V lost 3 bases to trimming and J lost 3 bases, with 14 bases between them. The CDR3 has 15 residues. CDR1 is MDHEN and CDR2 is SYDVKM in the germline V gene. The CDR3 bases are TGTGCCAGCAGTTTTCGGGACACATACTACACTGAAGCTTTCTTT. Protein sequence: CASSFRDTYYTEAFF.

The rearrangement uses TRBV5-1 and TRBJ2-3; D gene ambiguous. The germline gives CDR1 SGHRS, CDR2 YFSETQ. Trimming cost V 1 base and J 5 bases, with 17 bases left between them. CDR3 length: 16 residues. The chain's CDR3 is CASSLLGSVAQDTQYF. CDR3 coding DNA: TGCGCCAGCAGCTTGTTGGGCAGCGTCGCACAAGATACGCAGTATTTT.

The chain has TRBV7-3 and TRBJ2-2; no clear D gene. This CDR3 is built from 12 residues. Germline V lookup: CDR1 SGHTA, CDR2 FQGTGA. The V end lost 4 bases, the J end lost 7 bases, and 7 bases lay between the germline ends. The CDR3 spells CASSSKDGELFF. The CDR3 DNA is TGTGCCAGCAGCTCCAAGGACGGGGAGCTGTTTTTT.

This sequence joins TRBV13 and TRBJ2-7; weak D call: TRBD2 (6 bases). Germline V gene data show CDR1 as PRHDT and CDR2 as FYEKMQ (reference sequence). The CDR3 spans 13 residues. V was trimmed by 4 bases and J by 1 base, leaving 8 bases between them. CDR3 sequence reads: CASSYGRSYEQYF. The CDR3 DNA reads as TGTGCCAGCAGCTATGGGAGGTCCTACGAGCAGTACTTC.

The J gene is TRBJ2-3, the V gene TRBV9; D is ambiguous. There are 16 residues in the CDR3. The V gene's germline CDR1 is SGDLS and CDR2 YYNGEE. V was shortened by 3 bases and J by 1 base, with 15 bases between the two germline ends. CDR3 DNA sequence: TGTGCCAGCAGCGCCAGGACCCTCCTTGGCACAGATACGCAGTATTTT. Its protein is CASSARTLLGTDTQYF.

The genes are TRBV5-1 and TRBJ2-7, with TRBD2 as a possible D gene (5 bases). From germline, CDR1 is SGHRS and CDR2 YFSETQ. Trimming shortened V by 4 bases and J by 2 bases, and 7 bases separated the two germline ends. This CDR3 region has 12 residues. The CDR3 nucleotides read TGCGCCAGCAGCGGCGGGCCCTACGAGCAGTACTTC. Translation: CASSGGPYEQYF.

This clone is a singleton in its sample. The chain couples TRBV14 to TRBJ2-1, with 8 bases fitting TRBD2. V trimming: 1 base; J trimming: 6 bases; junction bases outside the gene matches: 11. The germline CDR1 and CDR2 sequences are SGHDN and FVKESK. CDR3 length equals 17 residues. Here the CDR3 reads CASSQGGTGRAFNEQFF. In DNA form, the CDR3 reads TGTGCCAGCAGCCAAGGAGGTACCGGGAGGGCCTTCAATGAGCAGTTCTTC.

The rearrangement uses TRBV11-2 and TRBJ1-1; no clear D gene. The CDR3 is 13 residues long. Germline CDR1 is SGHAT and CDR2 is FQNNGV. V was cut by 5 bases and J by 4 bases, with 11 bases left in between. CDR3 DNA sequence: TGTGCCAGCAGCCTATCTCAGGCCACTGAAGCTTTCTTT. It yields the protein CASSLSQATEAFF.